Below, 24 T cell receptor beta chains from the same sample are listed, as sequenced in a study of T-cell reconstitution after alpha-beta-depleted transplantation in children. Construction of the TCRbeta library involved unique molecular identifiers. Each CDR3 protein gets one entry after TCRdb re-called the PCR reads with MiXCR. Of nearly 400,000 distinct CDR3 sequences listed, around 21% are singletons. The specimen comprised PBMCs from the stem cell graft donor, sampled from the stem cell graft. The receptors were sampled from a human donor who donated a stem cell graft to a child with acute myeloid leukemia.

The CDR3 sequence: CASSQTITGIAYEQYF. The CDR3 nucleotides are TGCGCCAGCAGCCAGACTATAACAGGGATTGCCTACGAGCAGTACTTC. The chain combines TRBV4-1 with TRBJ2-7, with D perhaps TRBD1 (6 bases). CDR3 length: 16 amino acids. Germline V gene data show CDR1 as MGHRA and CDR2 as YSYEKL. With 3 bases removed from V and 2 bases from J, the gap between germline ends came to 17 bases.

A few counts support this clonotype. V is TRBV24-1 and J is TRBJ1-5; weak D call: TRBD1 (6 bases). This CDR3 has 16 residues. Deletions cut 6 bases from V and 1 base from J, with 15 bases between. CDR1 and CDR2 from the germline V gene are KGHDR and SFDVKD. CDR3 amino acids: CATSSSGGVSNQPQHF. Here the CDR3 DNA reads TGTGCCACCAGTTCTTCCGGGGGCGTAAGCAATCAGCCCCAGCATTTT.

This clonotype showed up just a few times. The chain links TRBV6-5 to TRBJ2-2; D remains ambiguous. Germline CDR1 and CDR2: MNHEY and SVGAGI. This CDR3 is 14 amino acids long. V lost 3 bases to trimming and J lost 6 bases, with 11 bases between them. The CDR3 protein is CASSYGITAGELFF. DNA of the CDR3: TGTGCCAGCAGTTATGGAATTACCGCCGGGGAGCTGTTTTTT.

The chain recombines TRBV29-1 with TRBJ1-1; D gene uncertain. The CDR3 totals 13 residues. CDR1 is SQVTM, CDR2 ANQGSEA, per germline. Trimming cost V 1 base and J 5 bases, with 11 bases left between them. The CDR3 region is CSVEVSEGTEAFF. DNA for the CDR3: TGCAGCGTTGAAGTAAGTGAAGGGACTGAAGCTTTCTTT. Based on the CDR3 plus reference TRBV29-1 and TRBJ1-1, the full variable domain is SAVISQKPSRDICQRGTSLTIQCQVDSQVTMMFWYRQQPGQSLTLIATANQGSEATYESGFVIDKFPISRPNLTFSTLTVSNMSPEDSSIYLCSVEVSEGTEAFFGQGTRLTVV.

This clonotype appeared a few times. The chain links TRBV28 to TRBJ1-2; 7 bases match TRBD1. Per the germline V gene, CDR1 is MDHEN and CDR2 is SYDVKM. V trimming: 4 bases; J trimming: 4 bases; junction bases outside the gene matches: 6. CDR3 size: 14 residues. CDR3 loop: CASSSRQGFYGYTF. The CDR3 DNA follows: TGTGCCAGCAGTTCTCGACAGGGCTTCTATGGCTACACCTTC.

This chain uses TRBV12-3 or TRBV12-4 with TRBJ2-7; no reliable D call. V dropped 6 bases and J dropped 6 bases, with 15 bases sitting between them. CDR3 length: 13 residues. The CDR3 coding sequence is TGTGCCAGCAGACCATTCCCCGAAGGCGAGCAGTACTTC. Its protein product is CASRPFPEGEQYF.

This clonotype has just a few counts. The chain employs TRBV12-3 or TRBV12-4 and TRBJ2-7; TRBD1 is a possible D gene (6 bases). Trimming removed 6 bases from V and 2 bases from J, with 14 bases in between. CDR3 length equals 14 residues. DNA of the CDR3: TGTGCCAGCAGCCGCGACAGGTACCCCTACGAGCAGTACTTC. Its protein is CASSRDRYPYEQYF.

This clonotype occurred a few times. This chain connects TRBV20-1 to TRBJ2-3; D possibly corresponds to TRBD2 (5 bases). V was trimmed by 5 bases and J by 6 bases, leaving 15 bases between them. This CDR3 spans 13 amino acids. CDR1 is DFQATT, CDR2 SNEGSKA, per germline (reference sequence). Here the CDR3 reads CSAYGSGGDTQYF. The CDR3 DNA reads as TGCAGTGCTTACGGGTCCGGCGGGGATACGCAGTATTTT.

This clonotype was found a few times. This sequence joins TRBV6-1 and TRBJ2-7; 8 bases are a match to TRBD2. CDR1 MNHNS and CDR2 SASEGT come from the germline V gene. The V segment lost 7 bases and the J segment 7 bases; nucleotides outside the gene matches: 18. The CDR3 consists of 16 residues. CDR3 DNA: TGTGCCAGCAAGGGTTGGGAAGGTAGCGGGATAGGAGAGCAGTACTTC. Its protein is CASKGWEGSGIGEQYF.

This clonotype has just a few counts. V is TRBV28 and J is TRBJ2-1; 10 positions agree with TRBD2. Germline V gives CDR1 MDHEN, CDR2 SYDVKM. Unmatched junction bases numbered 5, after V lost 7 bases and J lost 8 bases. There are 13 residues in the CDR3. CDR3 residues: CASKLAGVYEQFF. DNA of the CDR3: TGTGCCAGCAAGCTAGCGGGAGTGTATGAGCAGTTCTTC. The full variable domain, in which reference TRBV28 and TRBJ2-1 provide the parts outside the CDR3, is DVKVTQSSRYLVKRTGEKVFLECVQDMDHENMFWYRQDPGLGLRLIYFSYDVKMKEKGDIPEGYSVSREKKERFSLILESASTNQTSMYLCASKLAGVYEQFFGPGTRLTVL.

The sample holds a few counts of this clonotype. V and J are TRBV18 and TRBJ1-2, with 11 bases matching TRBD1. J lost 0 bases, V lost 6 bases, and 12 bases had no gene match. Germline lookup yields CDR1 KGHSH and CDR2 LQKENI. The CDR3 is made up of 18 amino acids. The CDR3 DNA reads as TGTGCCAGCTCTCGAACGGACAGGGGGCTTGCAGCTAACTATGGCTACACCTTC. Its protein product is CASSRTDRGLAANYGYTF.

This clonotype was seen a handful of times. V gene TRBV5-1 combines with J gene TRBJ2-2; 10 positions agree with TRBD2. CDR3 length equals 16 residues. Trimming at V came to 6 bases and at J to 0 bases, leaving 5 bases not matched to a gene. Germline lookup yields CDR1 SGHRS and CDR2 YFSETQ. The CDR3 is CASTPSGSANTGELFF. CDR3 nucleotides: TGCGCCAGCACCCCTAGCGGGAGCGCGAACACCGGGGAGCTGTTTTTT.

The CDR3 bases are TGCGCCAGCAGCTTGGAGCAGGGGGTTTCGTCCCTCTATGGCTACACCTTC. Its protein product is CASSLEQGVSSLYGYTF. The genes are TRBV5-1 and TRBJ1-2, with TRBD1 identical over 7 bases. The CDR3 loop spans 17 amino acids. Trimming at V came to 0 bases and at J to 4 bases, leaving 12 bases not matched to a gene. From germline, CDR1 is SGHRS and CDR2 YFSETQ.

CDR3 DNA sequence: TGTGCCAGCAGTGAAGATAGATCCACAGATACGCAGTATTTT. Amino acids: CASSEDRSTDTQYF. This chain uses TRBV2 with TRBJ2-3, with no clear D. The V end was cut by 1 base, the J end by 2 bases, with 7 bases between. CDR3 length: 14 residues. The germline V gene has CDR1 SNHLY and CDR2 FYNNEI.

This clonotype occurred many times. This chain uses TRBV29-1 with TRBJ2-5; D unresolved. Germline CDR1 reads SQVTM; CDR2 reads ANQGSEA. Trimming shortened V by 8 bases and J by 5 bases, and 15 bases separated the two germline ends. The CDR3 length is 12 residues. The CDR3 sequence is CSPGGPEETQYF. Here the CDR3 DNA reads TGCAGCCCCGGCGGCCCGGAGGAGACCCAGTACTTC.

The chain recombines TRBV10-3 with TRBJ2-2, with TRBD2 matching over 8 bases. Per the germline V gene, CDR1 is ENHRY and CDR2 is SYGVKD. Germline trimming cut 0 bases from V and 5 bases from J; bases unmatched to any gene: 8. The CDR3 contains 17 residues. The CDR3 sequence: CAISESGSSGSTGELFF. CDR3 nucleotides: TGTGCCATCAGTGAGTCCGGGTCCAGCGGGAGTACCGGGGAGCTGTTTTTT.

J is TRBJ2-7 and V is TRBV28, with TRBD1 matching over 9 bases. This CDR3 spans 15 amino acids. Germline-derived CDR1 and CDR2 are MDHEN and SYDVKM. The J segment lost 4 bases and the V segment lost 4 bases, leaving 8 bases of the junction unmatched. CDR3 sequence: CASSSVGTGQYEQYF. The DNA of the CDR3 is TGTGCCAGCAGTTCTGTGGGGACAGGGCAATACGAGCAGTACTTC. Based on the CDR3 plus reference TRBV28 and TRBJ2-7, the full variable domain is DVKVTQSSRYLVKRTGEKVFLECVQDMDHENMFWYRQDPGLGLRLIYFSYDVKMKEKGDIPEGYSVSREKKERFSLILESASTNQTSMYLCASSSVGTGQYEQYFGPGTRLTVT.

This clonotype was found many times. This chain links TRBV5-5 with TRBJ2-7; weak D call: TRBD1 (5 bases). The CDR3 length is 14 residues. Per the germline V gene, CDR1 is SGHKS and CDR2 is YYEKEE (reference sequence). Trimming cost V 1 base and J 2 bases, with 10 bases left between them. As DNA, the CDR3 is TGTGCCAGCAGCTTGCTCTACAGGACCTACGAGCAGTACTTC. It encodes CASSLLYRTYEQYF.

The chain has TRBV25-1 and TRBJ2-5; D might be TRBD2 (5 bases). Germline lookup yields CDR1 MGHDK and CDR2 SYGVNS. The CDR3 is 12 amino acids. The V gene lost 6 bases and the J gene lost 2 bases, with 7 bases spanning the gap. CDR3: CASRQRQETQYF. CDR3 nucleotide sequence: TGTGCCAGCAGACAGCGGCAAGAGACCCAGTACTTC.

This clonotype came up many times. The rearrangement links TRBV27 to TRBJ1-5; unclear D gene. Germline V gives CDR1 MNHEY, CDR2 SMNVEV (reference sequence). V was cut by 1 base and J by 2 bases, with 6 bases left in between. The CDR3 has 14 amino acids. The CDR3 protein is CASSLFGGNQPQHF. As DNA, the CDR3 is TGTGCCAGCAGTTTATTCGGTGGCAATCAGCCCCAGCATTTT.

The chain has TRBV5-1 and TRBJ1-1; 7 nucleotides line up with TRBD1. Germline V gene lookup returns CDR1 SGHRS and CDR2 YFSETQ. J was trimmed by 5 bases and V by 4 bases; bases with no gene match: 8. The CDR3 loop spans 14 amino acids. The CDR3 DNA follows: TGCGCCAGCAGCCCCCAGGGGGATGGTACTGAAGCTTTCTTT. Amino acids: CASSPQGDGTEAFF. The variable domain in full, completed from reference TRBV5-1 and TRBJ1-1, reads KAGVTQTPRYLIKTRGQQVTLSCSPISGHRSVSWYQQTPGQGLQFLFEYFSETQRNKGNFPGRFSGRQFSNSRSEMNVSTLELGDSALYLCASSPQGDGTEAFFGQGTRLTVV.

This clonotype appeared a few times. CDR3 amino acids: CASTRLALTDTQYF. The DNA of the CDR3 is TGTGCCAGCACCCGACTAGCGCTCACAGATACGCAGTATTTT. The rearrangement joins TRBV5-6 to TRBJ2-3; 8 nucleotides agree with TRBD2. V lost 6 bases and J lost 2; bases outside the gene matches: 5. Looked up from germline, CDR1 is SGHDT and CDR2 is YYEEEE. CDR3 length: 14 residues.

There are a few counts of this clonotype. The rearrangement uses TRBV28 and TRBJ2-5; perhaps TRBD2 as D (6 bases). Looked up from germline, CDR1 is MDHEN and CDR2 is SYDVKM. The ends were cut back, 5 bases at V and 0 bases at J, with 13 bases in the middle. The CDR3 sequence is 15 residues long. The CDR3: CASSPGTAYQETQYF. The CDR3 DNA reads TGTGCCAGCAGTCCCGGGACTGCGTACCAAGAGACCCAGTACTTC.

The chain recombines TRBV10-3 with TRBJ2-3; 8 bases line up with TRBD1. The CDR3 sequence is 13 residues long. Germline V gene sequence: CDR1 ENHRY, CDR2 SYGVKD. The trim removed 3 bases at V and 9 bases at J, leaving 5 bases unmatched. This CDR3 reads CAISEDPGGTQYF. The CDR3 bases are TGTGCCATCAGTGAAGACCCAGGGGGCACGCAGTATTTT.